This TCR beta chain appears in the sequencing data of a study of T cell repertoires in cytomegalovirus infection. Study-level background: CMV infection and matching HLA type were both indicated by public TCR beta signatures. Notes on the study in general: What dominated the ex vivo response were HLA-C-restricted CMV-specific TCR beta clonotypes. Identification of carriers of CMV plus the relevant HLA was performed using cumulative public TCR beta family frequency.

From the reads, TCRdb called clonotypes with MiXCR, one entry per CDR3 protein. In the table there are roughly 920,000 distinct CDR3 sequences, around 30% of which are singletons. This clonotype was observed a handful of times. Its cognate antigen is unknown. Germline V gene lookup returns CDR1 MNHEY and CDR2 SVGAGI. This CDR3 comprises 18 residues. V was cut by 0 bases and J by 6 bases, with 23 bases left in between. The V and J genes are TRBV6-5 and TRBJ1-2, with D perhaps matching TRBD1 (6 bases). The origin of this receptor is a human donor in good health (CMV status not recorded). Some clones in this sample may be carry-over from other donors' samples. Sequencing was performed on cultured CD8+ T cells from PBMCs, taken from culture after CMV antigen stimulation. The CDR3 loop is CASSYSTFFNRESDGYTF. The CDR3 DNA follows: TGTGCCAGCAGTTACTCGACCTTCTTCAACAGGGAGTCGGATGGCTACACCTTC.